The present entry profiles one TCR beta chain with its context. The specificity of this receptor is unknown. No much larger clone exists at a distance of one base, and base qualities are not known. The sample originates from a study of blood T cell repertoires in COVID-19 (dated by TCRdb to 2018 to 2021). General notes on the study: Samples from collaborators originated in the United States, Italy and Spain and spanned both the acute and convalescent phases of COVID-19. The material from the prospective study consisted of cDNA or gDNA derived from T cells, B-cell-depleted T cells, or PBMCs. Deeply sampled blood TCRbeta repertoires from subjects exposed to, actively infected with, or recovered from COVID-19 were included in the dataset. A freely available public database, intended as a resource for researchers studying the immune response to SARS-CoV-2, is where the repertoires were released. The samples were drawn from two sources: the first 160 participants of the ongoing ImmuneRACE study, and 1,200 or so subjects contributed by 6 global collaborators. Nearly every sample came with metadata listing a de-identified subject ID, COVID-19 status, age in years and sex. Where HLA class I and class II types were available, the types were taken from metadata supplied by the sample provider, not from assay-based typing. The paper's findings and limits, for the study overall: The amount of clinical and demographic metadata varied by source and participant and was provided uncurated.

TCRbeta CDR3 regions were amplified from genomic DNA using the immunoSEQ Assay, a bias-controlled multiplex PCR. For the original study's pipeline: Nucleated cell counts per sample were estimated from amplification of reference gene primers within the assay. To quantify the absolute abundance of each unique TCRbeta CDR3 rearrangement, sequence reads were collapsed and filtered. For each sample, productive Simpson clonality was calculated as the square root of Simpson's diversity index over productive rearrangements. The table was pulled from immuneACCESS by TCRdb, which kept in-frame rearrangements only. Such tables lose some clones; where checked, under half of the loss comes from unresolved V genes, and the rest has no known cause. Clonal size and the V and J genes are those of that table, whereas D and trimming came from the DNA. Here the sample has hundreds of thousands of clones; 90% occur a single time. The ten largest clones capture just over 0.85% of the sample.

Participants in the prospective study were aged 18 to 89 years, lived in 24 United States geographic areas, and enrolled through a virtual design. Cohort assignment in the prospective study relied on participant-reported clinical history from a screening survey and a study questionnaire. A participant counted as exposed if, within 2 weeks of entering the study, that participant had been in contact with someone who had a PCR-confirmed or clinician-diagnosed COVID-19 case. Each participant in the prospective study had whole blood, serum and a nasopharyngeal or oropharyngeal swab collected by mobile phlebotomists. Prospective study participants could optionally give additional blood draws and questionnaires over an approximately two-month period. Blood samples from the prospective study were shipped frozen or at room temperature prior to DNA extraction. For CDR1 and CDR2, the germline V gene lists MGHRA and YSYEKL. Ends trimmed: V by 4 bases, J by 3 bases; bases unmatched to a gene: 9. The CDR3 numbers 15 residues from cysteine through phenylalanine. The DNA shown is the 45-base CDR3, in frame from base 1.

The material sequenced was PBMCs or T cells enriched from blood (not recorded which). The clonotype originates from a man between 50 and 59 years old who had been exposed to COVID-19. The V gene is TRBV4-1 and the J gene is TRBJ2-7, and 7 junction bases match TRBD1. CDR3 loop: CASSLRGGRFYEQYF. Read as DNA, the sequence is TGCGCCAGCAGCCTCCGAGGGGGCAGGTTCTACGAGCAGTACTTC.